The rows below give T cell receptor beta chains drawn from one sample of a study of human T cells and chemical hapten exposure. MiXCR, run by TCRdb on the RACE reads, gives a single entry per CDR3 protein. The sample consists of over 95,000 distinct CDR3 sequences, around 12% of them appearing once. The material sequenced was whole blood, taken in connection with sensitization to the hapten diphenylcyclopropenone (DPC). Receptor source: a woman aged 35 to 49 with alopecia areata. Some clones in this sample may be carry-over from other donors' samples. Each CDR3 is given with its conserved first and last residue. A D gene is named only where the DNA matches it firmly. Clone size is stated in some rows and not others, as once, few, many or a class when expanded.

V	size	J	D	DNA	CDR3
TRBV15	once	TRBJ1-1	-	TGTGCCACCAGCAGAGATTCGGGGAACACTGAAGCTTTCTTT	CATSRDSGNTEAFF
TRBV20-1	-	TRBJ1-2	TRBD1	TGCAGTGCTACCCTTGGACAGGGAGACTATGGCTACACCTTC	CSATLGQGDYGYTF
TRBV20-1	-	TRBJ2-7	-	TGCAGTGCTAGAGATTTGGCAGGGGGGCACGAGCAGTACTTC	CSARDLAGGHEQYF
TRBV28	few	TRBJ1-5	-	TGTGCCAGCAGTTTATTACAGGGAGGCAATCAGCCCCAGCATTTT	CASSLLQGGNQPQHF
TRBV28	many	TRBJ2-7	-	TGTGCCAGCAACCTATCCGGGCCCCCCTACGAGCAGTACTTC	CASNLSGPPYEQYF
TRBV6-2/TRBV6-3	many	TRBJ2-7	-	TGTGCCAGCAGTACGTGGACGGGATCCTACGAGCAGTACTTC	CASSTWTGSYEQYF
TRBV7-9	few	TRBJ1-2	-	TGTGCCAGCAGCCCTCTACCACGGGGGTCGGACTATGGCTACACCTTC	CASSPLPRGSDYGYTF
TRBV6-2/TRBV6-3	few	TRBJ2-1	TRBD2	TGTGCCAGCAGTTACTCTCCCAGGGCGGGGAGGGATGGATACAATGAGCAGTTCTTC	CASSYSPRAGRDGYNEQFF
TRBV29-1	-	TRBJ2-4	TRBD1	TGCAGCGTTCAGGGGGTGCAGGGGGCCAAAAACATTCAGTACTTC	CSVQGVQGAKNIQYF
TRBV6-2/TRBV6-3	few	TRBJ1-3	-	TGTGCCAGCAGTGGGACACCTGGAAACACCATATATTTT	CASSGTPGNTIYF
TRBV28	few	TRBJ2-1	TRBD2	TGTGCCAGCAGTCCTTATGGACTAGCGGGCCCCAATGAGCAGTTCTTC	CASSPYGLAGPNEQFF
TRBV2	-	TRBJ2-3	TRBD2	TGTGCCAGCACTCTAGCGGGTTTCACAGATACGCAGTATTTT	CASTLAGFTDTQYF
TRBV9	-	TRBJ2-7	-	TGTGCCAGCAGCGTCGGAGGACTGCCCCACGAGCAGTACTTC	CASSVGGLPHEQYF
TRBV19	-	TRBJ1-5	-	TGTGCCAGTAGTATCCCGGGACCCCTCTGGGGGCAGCCCCAGCATTTT	CASSIPGPLWGQPQHF
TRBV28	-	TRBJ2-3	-	TGTGCCAGCAGTTTCCAGGGGATGGATACGCAGTATTTT	CASSFQGMDTQYF
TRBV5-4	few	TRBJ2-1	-	TGTGCCAGCAGCCCTTTGGGAGCGGATGAGCAGTTCTTC	CASSPLGADEQFF
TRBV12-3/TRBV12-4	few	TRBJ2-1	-	TGTGCCAGCAGTTTAGTGGTGGGACCCCTTATGGGGCAGTTCTTC	CASSLVVGPLMGQFF
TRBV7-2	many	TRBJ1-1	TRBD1	TGTGCCAGCAGCCAGCAGGGGGGCACTGAAGCTTTCTTT	CASSQQGGTEAFF
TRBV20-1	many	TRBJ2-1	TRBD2	TGCAGTGCTAGTGATGGGACTAGCGACTACAATGAGCAGTTCTTC	CSASDGTSDYNEQFF
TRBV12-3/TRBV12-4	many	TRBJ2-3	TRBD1	TGTGCCAGCCGAGGGGGCGACCTCGCAGATACGCAGTATTTT	CASRGGDLADTQYF
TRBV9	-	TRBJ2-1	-	TGTGCCAGCAGCGTACGCGTTGGTGAGCAGTTCTTC	CASSVRVGEQFF
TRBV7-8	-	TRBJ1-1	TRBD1	TGTGCCAGCAGCTTCAGGGGGCGAGGAACTGAAGCTTTCTTT	CASSFRGRGTEAFF
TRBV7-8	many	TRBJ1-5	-	TGTGCCAGCAGCGGAAGGACAGTAAATCAGCCCCAGCATTTT	CASSGRTVNQPQHF
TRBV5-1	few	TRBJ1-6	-	TGCGCCAGCAGCTTGGGATCATCGGAATCTAATTCACCCCTCCACTTT	CASSLGSSESNSPLHF
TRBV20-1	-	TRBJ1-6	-	TGCAGGGAACAGGGTCGGCGGTCACCCCTCCACTTT	CREQGRRSPLHF
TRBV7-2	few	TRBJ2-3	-	TGTGCCAGCAGCTTACAACCGGGAGATACGCAGTATTTT	CASSLQPGDTQYF
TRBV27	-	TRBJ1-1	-	TGTGCCAGCAGTTTACAGACCTCAGCTGAAGCTTTCTTT	CASSLQTSAEAFF
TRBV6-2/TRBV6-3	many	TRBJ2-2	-	TGTGCCAGCAGTCACCGACCCCAAGTCACCGGGGAGCTGTTTTTT	CASSHRPQVTGELFF
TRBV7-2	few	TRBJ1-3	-	TGTGCCAGCAGCTCAATTCCGATCTCAGAAAAGGGGACCATATATTTT	CASSSIPISEKGTIYF
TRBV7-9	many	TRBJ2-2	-	TGTGCCAGCAACAGGGGAGGCACCGGGGAGCTGTTTTTT	CASNRGGTGELFF
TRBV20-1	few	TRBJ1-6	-	TGCAGTGCTAGAGTAGCACTGGATTCACCCCTCCACTTT	CSARVALDSPLHF
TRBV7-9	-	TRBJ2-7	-	TGTGCCAGCAGCTCGGACAGTCTTATTTCCTACGAGCAGTACTTC	CASSSDSLISYEQYF
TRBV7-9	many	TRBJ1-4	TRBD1	TGTGCCAGCAGCTTAGGAGACAGGGGGCGGAGTGAAAAACTGTTTTTT	CASSLGDRGRSEKLFF
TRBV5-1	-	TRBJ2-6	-	TGCGCCAGCAGCGGGACCTCTGGGGCCAACGTCCTGACTTTC	CASSGTSGANVLTF
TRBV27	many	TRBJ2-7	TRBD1	TGTGCCAGCAGTCCGAGGGGACAGAGCTACGAGCAGTACTTC	CASSPRGQSYEQYF
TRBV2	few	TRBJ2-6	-	TGTGCCAGCAGTTTGGGGACTGGGGCCAACGTCCTGACTTTC	CASSLGTGANVLTF
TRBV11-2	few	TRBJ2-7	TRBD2	TGTGCCAGCAGCTCCGCCGGGACTAGCGGTACCTACGAGCAGTACTTC	CASSSAGTSGTYEQYF
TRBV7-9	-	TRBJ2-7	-	TGTGCCAGCAGCCCCTACGAGGAGCAGTACTTC	CASSPYEEQYF
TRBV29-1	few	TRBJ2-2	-	TGCAGCGTTGAAATGTCAGGGTACACCGGGGAGCTGTTTTTT	CSVEMSGYTGELFF
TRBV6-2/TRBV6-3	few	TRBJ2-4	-	TGTGCCAGCAGTCGCGTCCTAGCCAAAAACATTCAGTACTTC	CASSRVLAKNIQYF
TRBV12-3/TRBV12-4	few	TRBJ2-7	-	TGTGCCAGCAGTTTAAGGGCACTGGGGGAGCAGTACTTC	CASSLRALGEQYF
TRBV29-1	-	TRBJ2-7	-	TGCAGCGTTGAAGATCGTATTGAGCAGTACTTC	CSVEDRIEQYF
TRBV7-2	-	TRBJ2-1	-	TGTGCCAGCAGCTTACCTGGGAAGAATGAGCAGTTCTTC	CASSLPGKNEQFF
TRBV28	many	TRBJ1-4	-	TGTGCCAGCAGTCCGACCAGGGAGAGCATAAATGAAAAACTGTTTTTT	CASSPTRESINEKLFF
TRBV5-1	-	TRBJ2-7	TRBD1	TGCGCCAGCAGCTTGGCACCAATCGGACAGGGGATGTCGTACGAGCAGTACTTC	CASSLAPIGQGMSYEQYF